The clone carrying this TCR beta chain has a single count. TCRdb's copy holds only in-frame clones and misses some; the assay was immunoSEQ multiplex PCR. The repertoire holds about 300,000 clones, 85% to 90% seen once, with about 4% in the top ten. V lost 6 bases and J 5 bases, leaving 19 bases between the germline ends. CDR1 is SGHVS, CDR2 FQNEAQ, per germline. This CDR3 region has 15 residues. The sample belongs to a study of blood T cell repertoires in COVID-19. Sample: PBMCs or T cells enriched from blood (not recorded which). V usage is TRBV7-8 and J usage is TRBJ2-5; TRBD2 might be the D (6 bases). The sequence came from a man under 40 who had recovered from COVID-19. CDR3 nucleotide sequence: TGTGCCAGCAGGTCTATAGCGGATGGGCGGGAGACCCAGTACTTC. It specifies CASRSIADGRETQYF.